Shown below are 24 T cell receptor beta chains from a single sample sequenced in a study of long-term antiretroviral therapy in people with HIV. They ran version v3.0 of the immunoSEQ assay at survey level. Method: immunoSEQ multiplex PCR; TCRdb's copy keeps in-frame clones and lacks some. The sample holds roughly 34,000 clones, approximately 85% seen once. Material: unsorted PBMCs, obtained 2.8 years before starting antiretroviral therapy. Every receptor here comes from a woman aged 30 to 39 with HIV.

The chain carries TRBV19 and TRBJ1-2; D is possibly TRBD1 (6 bases). From germline, CDR1 is LNHDA and CDR2 SQIVND (reference sequence). V was trimmed by 3 bases and J by 8 bases, leaving 13 bases between them. CDR3 length: 13 residues. The CDR3 DNA sequence: TGTGCCAGTAGTATTCCACAGGGTCAAGGCTACACCTTC. The encoded protein is CASSIPQGQGYTF.

This clone is a singleton in its sample. This chain uses TRBV6-5 with TRBJ2-2; 8 bases map to TRBD2. Unmatched junction bases numbered 7, after V lost 8 bases and J lost 2 bases. The CDR3 consists of 15 residues. Germline values: CDR1 MNHEY, CDR2 SVGAGI. The CDR3 is CASAGGTRNTGELFF. The DNA of the CDR3 is TGTGCCAGCGCCGGCGGGACTAGAAACACCGGGGAGCTGTTTTTT.

This chain connects TRBV29-1 to TRBJ1-3; 11 positions match TRBD1. Trimming removed 7 bases from V and 0 bases from J; junction bases left unmatched: 8. The CDR3 sequence is 16 residues long. Germline V gene sequence: CDR1 SQVTM, CDR2 ANQGSEA. This CDR3 is CSARPGTGGSGNTIYF. CDR3 nucleotides: TGCAGCGCTCGTCCCGGGACAGGGGGCTCTGGAAACACCATATATTTT.

This clone occurred a few times. V usage is TRBV10-1 and J usage is TRBJ1-3; D is perhaps TRBD1 (5 bases). The CDR3 covers 15 residues. In germline, CDR1 is WNHNN, CDR2 SYGVQD (reference sequence). Trimming stripped 10 bases from V and 3 bases from J, with 19 bases between. The CDR3 DNA follows: TGCGCCACCAGGACACCCTACCTAATTGGAAACACCATATATTTT. It encodes CATRTPYLIGNTIYF.

The chain links TRBV7-2 to TRBJ1-5; TRBD1 matches at 8 bases. Germline V gene lookup returns CDR1 SGHTA and CDR2 FQGNSA. The CDR3 extends over 15 amino acids. Trimming took 4 bases from V and 4 from J; bases not matched to a gene: 6. The CDR3 DNA follows: TGTGCCAGCAGCTCTCAGACAGGGGAAAATCAGCCCCAGCATTTT. Its protein is CASSSQTGENQPQHF.

CDR3 nucleotides: TGTGCCAGCAGCCAAGTGGTTGGGACTGAAGCTTTCTTT. It encodes CASSQVVGTEAFF. The chain uses TRBV14 and TRBJ1-1; D gene unclear. CDR1 is SGHDN, CDR2 FVKESK, per germline. V was clipped by 1 base and J by 5 bases, with 8 bases between them. The CDR3 is 13 amino acids.

This sequence joins TRBV1 and TRBJ2-2; the D call TRBD2 from the table was never checked on the DNA. TRBV1 is given as a pseudogene. This CDR3 has 12 amino acids. DNA of the CDR3: TGCAGGAGTCAGTCACACACCGGGGAGCTGTTTTTT. The encoded protein is CRSQSHTGELFF.

The chain is built from TRBV14 and TRBJ1-3, with a possible D match to TRBD1 (5 bases). The germline V gene encodes CDR1 SGHDN and CDR2 FVKESK. The CDR3 spans 15 residues. Trimming took off 0 bases at V and 4 bases at J, with 10 bases between the two ends. The CDR3 sequence is CASSQDGRGGNTIYF. CDR3 DNA: TGTGCCAGCAGCCAAGATGGACGGGGCGGAAACACCATATATTTT. The full variable domain, its missing parts supplied by reference TRBV14 and TRBJ1-3, is EAGVTQFPSHSVIEKGQTVTLRCDPISGHDNLYWYRRVMGKEIKFLLHFVKESKQDESGMPNNRFLAERTGGTYSTLKVQPAELEDSGVYFCASSQDGRGGNTIYFGEGSWLTVV.

The gene calls are TRBV30 and TRBJ1-1; D is undetermined. This CDR3 comprises 10 residues. Trimming took 5 bases from V and 8 from J, leaving 9 bases between them. Germline V gives CDR1 GTSNPN, CDR2 SVGIG (reference sequence). CDR3 DNA: TGTGCCTGGTCCCCTGGCGAAGCTTTCTTT. Protein sequence: CAWSPGEAFF. Based on the CDR3 plus reference TRBV30 and TRBJ1-1, the full variable domain is SQTIHQWPATLVQPVGSPLSLECTVEGTSNPNLYWYRQAAGRGLQLLFYSVGIGQISSEVPQNLSASRPQDRQFILSSKKLLLSDSGFYLCAWSPGEAFFGQGTRLTVV.

The V call is TRBV5-5, the J call TRBJ2-7; maybe TRBD2 (5 bases). Trimming pared 3 bases from V and 4 bases from J, leaving 11 bases between. The CDR3 is 13 amino acids. Germline V CDR1 and CDR2: SGHKS, YYEKEE (reference sequence). The CDR3 coding sequence is TGTGCCAGCAGCTCCTGGACTGATTACGAGCAGTACGTC. Protein: CASSSWTDYEQYV.

The CDR3: CASSQAGGYYEQYF. The CDR3 bases are TGTGCCAGCAGCCAAGCGGGGGGATACTACGAGCAGTACTTC. The V call is TRBV14, the J call TRBJ2-7, with 7 nucleotides matching TRBD2. Germline V gene data show CDR1 as SGHDN and CDR2 as FVKESK. The CDR3 contains 14 residues. After removal of 1 base from V and 3 bases from J, the junction contained 3 bases not matched to a gene.

This chain uses TRBV6-5 with TRBJ2-1; D unresolved. The V gene lost 6 bases and the J gene lost 13 bases, with 13 bases spanning the gap. This CDR3 comprises 11 residues. CDR1 is MNHEY, CDR2 SVGAGI, per germline. CDR3 sequence reads: CASSSGRAQFF. CDR3 DNA: TGTGCCAGCAGCTCCGGGCGCGCCCAGTTCTTC.

The V and J genes are TRBV19 and TRBJ2-2, with 7 bases lining up with TRBD1. J was trimmed by 8 bases and V by 6 bases; bases with no gene match: 9. Germline CDR1 is LNHDA and CDR2 is SQIVND (reference sequence). This CDR3 has 14 residues. CDR3 protein: CASSPSQGLGELFF. CDR3 nucleotides: TGTGCCAGTAGCCCCTCACAGGGGTTGGGGGAGCTGTTTTTT.

This chain connects TRBV2 to TRBJ2-5; 10 bases map to TRBD2. After removal of 4 bases from V and 5 bases from J, the junction contained 10 bases not matched to a gene. The germline CDR1 and CDR2 sequences are SNHLY and FYNNEI. This CDR3 has 16 residues. The DNA for the CDR3 is TGTGCCAGCAGTGGGGTTAGCGGGGGGTCTTGGGAGACCCAGTACTTC. Residues: CASSGVSGGSWETQYF.

The table lists this clone with a few counts. V is TRBV18 and J is TRBJ1-1; 7 bases line up with TRBD1. V was clipped by 4 bases and J by 7 bases; unmatched bases: 6. The CDR3 has 13 residues. From germline, CDR1 is KGHSH and CDR2 LQKENI. The CDR3 loop reads CASSLTGPIEAFF. The CDR3 DNA reads as TGTGCCAGCTCACTGACAGGGCCTATTGAAGCTTTCTTT.

The chain employs TRBV18 and TRBJ1-2, with a weak D call TRBD1 (6 bases). The V gene lost 3 bases and the J gene lost 1 base, with 12 bases spanning the gap. The germline gives CDR1 KGHSH, CDR2 LQKENI. There are 15 residues in the CDR3. The CDR3, as DNA: TGTGCCAGCTCACCCGGACAGTGGGTTAACTATGGCTACACCTTC. Encoded protein: CASSPGQWVNYGYTF. Filled out from reference TRBV18 and TRBJ1-2, the complete variable domain reads NAGVMQNPRHLVRRRGQEARLRCSPMKGHSHVYWYRQLPEEGLKFMVYLQKENIIDESGMPKERFSAEFPKEGPSILRIQQVVRGDSAAYFCASSPGQWVNYGYTFGSGTRLTVV.

This clone appeared a single time. The rearrangement joins TRBV2 to TRBJ1-1; D might be TRBD1 (5 bases). The CDR3 extends over 16 amino acids. Germline V gene lookup returns CDR1 SNHLY and CDR2 FYNNEI. V lost 7 bases and J 1 base, leaving 19 bases between the germline ends. The CDR3: CASIRERSTGNTEAFF. The CDR3 DNA reads TGTGCCAGCATCAGGGAAAGGAGTACGGGGAACACTGAAGCTTTCTTT.

This clone has only one observation. The rearrangement uses TRBV6-1 and TRBJ1-5; possible D gene TRBD1, 6 bases. Looked up from germline, CDR1 is MNHNS and CDR2 is SASEGT. The CDR3 totals 14 residues. Trimming removed 5 bases from V and 0 bases from J, with 8 bases in between. CDR3 loop: CASSPDSSNQPQHF. For the CDR3, the DNA is TGTGCCAGCAGTCCGGACAGTAGCAATCAGCCCCAGCATTTT.

This sequence joins TRBV5-1 and TRBJ2-1, with 7 bases that match TRBD1. The V gene's germline CDR1 is SGHRS and CDR2 YFSETQ. CDR3 length equals 13 residues. V lost 3 bases to trimming and J lost 4 bases; unmatched junction nucleotides: 1. CDR3 residues: CASSSTGYNEQFF. Written as DNA, the CDR3 is TGCGCCAGCAGCTCGACAGGGTACAATGAGCAGTTCTTC.

This chain uses TRBV2 with TRBJ2-5, with a weak D call TRBD1 (7 bases). The V end was cut by 5 bases, the J end by 4 bases, with 17 bases between. The CDR3 loop spans 15 amino acids. The V gene's germline CDR1 is SNHLY and CDR2 FYNNEI. The CDR3 DNA reads TGTGCCAGCAGTATAGAGGAGGGGGCAGGAGAGACCCAGTACTTC. Protein sequence: CASSIEEGAGETQYF.

The chain joins TRBV5-1 to TRBJ2-1; TRBD1 aligns across 7 bases. Germline trimming cut 2 bases from V and 8 bases from J; bases unmatched to any gene: 13. Germline CDR1 and CDR2: SGHRS and YFSETQ. The CDR3 is 16 amino acids. CDR3 DNA: TGCGCCAGCAGCTTAAGAAGGGGGCCCCACACGGATGAGCAGTTCTTC. Its protein product is CASSLRRGPHTDEQFF.

The sample holds one count of this clone. The chain links TRBV7-9 to TRBJ2-1, with a possible D match to TRBD1 (5 bases). CDR1 and CDR2 from the germline V gene are SEHNR and FQNEAQ (reference sequence). CDR3 size: 17 residues. Trimming took off 6 bases at V and 4 bases at J, with 22 bases between the two ends. In nucleotides, the CDR3 is TGTGCCAGCAGATCCCCCGTGGGGCAGGGAAAATACAATGAGCAGTTCTTC. Its protein product is CASRSPVGQGKYNEQFF.

The rearrangement joins TRBV7-6 to TRBJ1-6; a possible D gene is TRBD1 (6 bases). The V end lost 5 bases, the J end lost 7 bases, and 18 bases lay between the germline ends. CDR1 and CDR2 (germline): SGHVS, FNYEAQ. This CDR3 is 16 amino acids long. The CDR3 protein is CASSHQKQGGNSPLHF. The CDR3 bases are TGTGCCAGCAGCCACCAGAAACAGGGAGGGAATTCACCCCTCCACTTT.

This clone was detected only a few times. This sequence joins TRBV19 and TRBJ2-7, with TRBD1 matching 9 bases. J was trimmed by 7 bases and V by 7 bases; bases with no gene match: 8. The CDR3 loop spans 13 amino acids. Germline loops: CDR1 LNHDA, CDR2 SQIVND (reference sequence). The DNA of the CDR3 is TGTGCCAGTACTCCCGGACAGGGGATAGAGCAGTACTTC. It specifies CASTPGQGIEQYF.